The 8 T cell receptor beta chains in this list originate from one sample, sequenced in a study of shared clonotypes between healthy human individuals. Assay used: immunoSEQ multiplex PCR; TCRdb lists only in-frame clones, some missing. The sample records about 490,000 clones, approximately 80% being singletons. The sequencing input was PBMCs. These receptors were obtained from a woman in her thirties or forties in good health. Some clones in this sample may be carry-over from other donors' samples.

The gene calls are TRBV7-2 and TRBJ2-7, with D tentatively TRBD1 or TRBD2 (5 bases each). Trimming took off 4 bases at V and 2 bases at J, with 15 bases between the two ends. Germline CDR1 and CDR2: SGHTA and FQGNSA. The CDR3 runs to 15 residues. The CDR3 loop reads CASSSGPPNPYEQYF. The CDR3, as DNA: TGTGCCAGCAGCTCGGGACCACCAAACCCCTACGAGCAGTACTTC.

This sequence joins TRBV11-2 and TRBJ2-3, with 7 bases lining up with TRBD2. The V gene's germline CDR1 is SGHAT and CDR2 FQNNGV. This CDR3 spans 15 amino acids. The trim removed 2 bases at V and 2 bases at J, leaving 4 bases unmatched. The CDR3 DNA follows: TGTGCCAGCAGCTTATTGCGGGGGACCACAGATACGCAGTATTTT. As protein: CASSLLRGTTDTQYF.

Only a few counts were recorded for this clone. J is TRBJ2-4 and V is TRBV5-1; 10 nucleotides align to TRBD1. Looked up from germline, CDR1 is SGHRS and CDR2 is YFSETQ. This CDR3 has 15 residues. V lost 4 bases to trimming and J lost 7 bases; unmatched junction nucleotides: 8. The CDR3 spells CASSRAGTGANIQYF. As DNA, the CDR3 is TGCGCCAGCAGCCGTGCCGGGACAGGGGCCAACATTCAGTACTTC.

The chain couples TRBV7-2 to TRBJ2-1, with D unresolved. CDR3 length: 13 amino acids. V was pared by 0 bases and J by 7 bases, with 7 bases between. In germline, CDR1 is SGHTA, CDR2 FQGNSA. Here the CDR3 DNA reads TGTGCCAGCAGCTTAGCCTTTACGAATGAGCAGTTCTTC. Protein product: CASSLAFTNEQFF.

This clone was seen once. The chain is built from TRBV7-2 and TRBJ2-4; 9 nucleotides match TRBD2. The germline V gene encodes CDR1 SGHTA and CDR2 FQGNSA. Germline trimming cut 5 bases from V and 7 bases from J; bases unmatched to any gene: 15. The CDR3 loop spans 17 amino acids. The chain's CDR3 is CASSPQEIAGVANIQYF. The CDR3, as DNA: TGTGCCAGCAGCCCCCAGGAAATAGCGGGAGTGGCGAACATTCAGTACTTC.

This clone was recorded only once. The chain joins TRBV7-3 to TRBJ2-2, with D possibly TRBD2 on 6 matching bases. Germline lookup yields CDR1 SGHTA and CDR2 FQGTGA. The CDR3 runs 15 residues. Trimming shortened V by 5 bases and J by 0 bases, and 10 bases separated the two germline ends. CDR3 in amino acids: CASSLGLPNTGELFF. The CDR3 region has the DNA TGTGCCAGCAGCCTCGGACTACCGAACACCGGGGAGCTGTTTTTT.

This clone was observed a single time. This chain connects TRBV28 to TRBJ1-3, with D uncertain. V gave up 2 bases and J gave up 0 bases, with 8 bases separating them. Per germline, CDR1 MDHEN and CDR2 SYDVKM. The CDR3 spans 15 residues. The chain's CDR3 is CASSLPGISGNTIYF. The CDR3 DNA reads TGTGCCAGCAGTTTACCTGGAATCTCTGGAAACACCATATATTTT.

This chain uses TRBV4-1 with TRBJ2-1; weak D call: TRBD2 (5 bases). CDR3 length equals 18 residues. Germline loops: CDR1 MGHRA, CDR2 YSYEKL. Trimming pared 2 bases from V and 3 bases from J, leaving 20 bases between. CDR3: CASSQRRAVGSVYNEQFF. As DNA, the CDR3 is TGCGCCAGCAGCCAAAGAAGGGCAGTAGGGAGTGTCTACAATGAGCAGTTCTTC.